The clone carrying this TCR beta chain has just a few counts. Per individual sample, total RNA of at least 5 micrograms was extracted. Trimming stripped 2 bases from V and 0 bases from J, with 12 bases between. Germline V gene sequence: CDR1 SGDLS, CDR2 YYNGEE. This CDR3 is built from 16 residues. A J-beta primer mix and a sample-barcoded 5' primer were used in a second PCR of about 7 to 12 cycles. Tagging of each cDNA molecule was performed by a template-switch adaptor with 12 random nucleotides. TCRdb used MiXCR to reprocess the 5' RACE reads, holding one entry per CDR3 protein. The sample lists 650,000 to 950,000 distinct CDR3 sequences, around two fifths seen once, with around 21% in the top ten. The sample is drawn from a study of blood T cells in healthy people across ages.

V is TRBV9 and J is TRBJ2-1; no definite D call. This clonotype originated in a man in his fifties or sixties in good health. The sample consisted of blood. The CDR3: CASSVYGASSYNEQFF. The DNA for the CDR3 is TGTGCCAGCAGCGTTTATGGCGCTAGCTCCTACAATGAGCAGTTCTTC.